This T cell receptor beta chain was sequenced for a study of cytomegalovirus exposure and HLA in healthy donors. The CDR3 extends over 15 amino acids. V lost 5 bases and J 8 bases, leaving 18 bases between the germline ends. CDR1 and CDR2 from the germline V gene are SGHVS and FQNEAQ. PCR was performed using 60 Vbeta and 13 Jbeta primers. In the authors' workflow: As a later analysis found, there were approximately 80 million unique TCR beta chains, of which roughly 11 million were shared. TCRdb's table, derived via immunoSEQ multiplex PCR, lists solely in-frame clones and lacks some. D and trimming were read from the DNA, whereas the V and J calls and clone size are those reported in that table. The repertoire consists of about 95,000 clones, with 81% occurring once and the leading ten covering over 4%.

Sequencing used PBMCs. The genes are TRBV7-8 and TRBJ1-4; D is unclear. This receptor was identified in an older woman in good health and CMV-seropositive. Here the CDR3 reads CASSAQEGLWEKLFF. CDR3 bases: TGTGCCAGCAGCGCCCAAGAGGGTCTTTGGGAAAAACTGTTTTTT.